The T cell receptor (beta chain) under discussion was sequenced for a study of identical twins. Regarding the study as a whole: Cord blood beta clonotypes present at high abundance carried fewer insertions; no such pattern appeared in memory repertoires. Zero-insertion analyses were open to partial confounding by invariant MAIT and iNKT cells.

The length of the CDR3 is 13 residues. Germline V gene data show CDR1 as SEHNR and CDR2 as FQNEAQ (reference sequence). V was clipped by 5 bases and J by 10 bases; unmatched bases: 4. Healthy Caucasians were all of the donors. TCRdb re-analysed the 5' RACE reads in MiXCR, keeping a single row per CDR3 protein. The sample carries 450,000 to 600,000 distinct CDR3 sequences, around 22% recorded once. As concerns this clonotype: What it binds is unknown.

The sample was also reused in another study, on yellow fever vaccine responses in identical twins.

Input material: CD4+ T cells sorted from blood. The chain couples TRBV7-9 to TRBJ2-5, with 13 bases identical to TRBD2. The receptor comes from a woman under 30 in good health. The CDR3 region is CASSLGLAGVQYF. CDR3 nucleotide sequence: TGTGCCAGCAGCCTTGGACTAGCGGGAGTCCAGTACTTC. Drawing the rest from reference TRBV7-9 and TRBJ2-5, the complete variable domain is DTGVSQNPRHKITKRGQNVTFRCDPISEHNRLYWYRQTLGQGPEFLTYFQNEAQLEKSRLLSDRFSAERPKGSFSTLEIQRTEQGDSAMYLCASSLGLAGVQYFGPGTRLLVL.